This T cell receptor beta chain is drawn from a study of regulatory T cells in long-lasting Graves disease. CDR1 and CDR2 (germline): MDHEN, SYDVKM. This CDR3 spans 12 amino acids. Trimming cost V 3 bases and J 3 bases, with 5 bases left between them. iRepertoire HTBI primers and Arm-PCR of CDR3 regions built TCR beta libraries. TCRdb reprocessed the multiplex PCR reads with MiXCR, giving one entry per CDR3 protein. The sample contains about 470,000 distinct CDR3 sequences, roughly 21% of which appear only once. Time point defined: persistent/refractory GD, antithyroid drugs over 5 years with positive TRAb. PBMCs were the source of the RNA used for TCR sequencing. This clonotype occurred many times.

The material was peripheral blood mononuclear cells (PBMCs), obtained when the disease was refractory, from a patient treated with antithyroid drugs. The rearrangement joins TRBV28 to TRBJ1-1; D remains ambiguous. The receptor was derived from a female donor with Graves disease. The chain's CDR3 is CASSLWDTEAFF. The CDR3 DNA sequence: TGTGCCAGCAGTTTGTGGGACACTGAAGCTTTCTTT.